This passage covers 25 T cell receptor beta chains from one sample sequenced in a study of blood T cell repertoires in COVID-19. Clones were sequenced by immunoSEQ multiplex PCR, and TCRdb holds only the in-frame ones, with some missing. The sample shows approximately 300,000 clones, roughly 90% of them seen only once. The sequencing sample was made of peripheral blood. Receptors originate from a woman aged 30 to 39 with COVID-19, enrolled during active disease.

The CDR3 sequence: CASSLPGGASYEQYF. CDR3 nucleotide sequence: TGTGCCAGCAGCTTACCAGGGGGCGCCTCCTACGAGCAGTACTTC. V usage is TRBV7-3 and J usage is TRBJ2-7; 8 nucleotides agree with TRBD1. J lost 0 bases, V lost 2 bases, and 3 bases had no gene match. Germline V gene sequence: CDR1 SGHTA, CDR2 FQGTGA. The CDR3 contains 15 residues.

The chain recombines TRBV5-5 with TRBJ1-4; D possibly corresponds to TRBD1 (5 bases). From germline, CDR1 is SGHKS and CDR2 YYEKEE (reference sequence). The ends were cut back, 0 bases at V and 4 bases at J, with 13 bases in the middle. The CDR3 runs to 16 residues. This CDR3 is CASSLDGSGNNEKLFF. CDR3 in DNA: TGTGCCAGCAGCTTGGATGGGTCAGGGAATAATGAAAAACTGTTTTTT.

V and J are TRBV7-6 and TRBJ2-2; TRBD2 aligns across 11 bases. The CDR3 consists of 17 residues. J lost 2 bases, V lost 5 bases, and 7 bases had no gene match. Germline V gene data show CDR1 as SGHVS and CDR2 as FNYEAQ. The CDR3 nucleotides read TGTGCCAGCAGCCATAGCGGGGGGGCCGGTAACACCGGGGAGCTGTTTTTT. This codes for CASSHSGGAGNTGELFF.

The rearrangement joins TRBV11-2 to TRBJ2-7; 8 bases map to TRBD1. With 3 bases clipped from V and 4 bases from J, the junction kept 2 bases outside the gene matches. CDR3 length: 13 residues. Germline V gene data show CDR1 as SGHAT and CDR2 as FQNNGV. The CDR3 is CASSFYRGYEQYF. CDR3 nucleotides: TGTGCCAGCAGCTTTTACAGGGGGTACGAGCAGTACTTC.

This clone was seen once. As DNA, the CDR3 is TGTGCCAGCAGCTTAATGACAGGGATCAATCAGCCCCAGCATTTT. This sequence encodes CASSLMTGINQPQHF. The rearrangement uses TRBV7-2 and TRBJ1-5; 7 bases are shared with TRBD1. J was trimmed by 3 bases and V by 2 bases; bases with no gene match: 4. There are 15 residues in the CDR3. Per germline, CDR1 SGHTA and CDR2 FQGNSA.

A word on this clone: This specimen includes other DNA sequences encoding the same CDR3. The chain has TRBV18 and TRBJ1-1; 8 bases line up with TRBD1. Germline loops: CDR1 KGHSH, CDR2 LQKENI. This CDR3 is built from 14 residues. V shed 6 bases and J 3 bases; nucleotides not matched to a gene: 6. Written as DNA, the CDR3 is TGTGCCAGCTCTCCAGGGGGCGCGGACACTGAAGCTTTCTTT. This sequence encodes CASSPGGADTEAFF.

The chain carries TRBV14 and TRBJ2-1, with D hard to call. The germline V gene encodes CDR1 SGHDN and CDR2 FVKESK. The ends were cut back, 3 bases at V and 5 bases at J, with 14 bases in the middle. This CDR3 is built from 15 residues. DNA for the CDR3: TGTGCCAGCAGCCAGTGGCAGATTCAACACAATGAGCAGTTCTTC. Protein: CASSQWQIQHNEQFF.

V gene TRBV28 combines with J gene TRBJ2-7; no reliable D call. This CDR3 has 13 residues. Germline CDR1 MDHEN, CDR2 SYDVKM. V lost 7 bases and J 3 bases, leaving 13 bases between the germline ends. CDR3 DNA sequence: TGTGCCAGCACCTATGGCGGTCACTACGAGCAGTACGTC. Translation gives CASTYGGHYEQYV.

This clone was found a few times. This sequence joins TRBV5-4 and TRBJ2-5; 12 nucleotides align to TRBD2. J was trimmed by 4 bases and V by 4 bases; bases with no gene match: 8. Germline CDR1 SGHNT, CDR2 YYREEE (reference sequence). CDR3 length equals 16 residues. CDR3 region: CASSIRSSGGGETQYF. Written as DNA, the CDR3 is TGTGCCAGCAGCATAAGATCTAGCGGGGGGGGAGAGACCCAGTACTTC.

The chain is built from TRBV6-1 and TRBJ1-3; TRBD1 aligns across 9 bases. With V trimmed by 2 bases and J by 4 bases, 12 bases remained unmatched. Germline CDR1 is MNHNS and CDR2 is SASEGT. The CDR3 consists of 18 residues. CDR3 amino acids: CASSERGFGQGSGNTIYF. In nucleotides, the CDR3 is TGTGCCAGCAGTGAAAGAGGCTTTGGACAGGGGTCCGGAAACACCATATATTTT.

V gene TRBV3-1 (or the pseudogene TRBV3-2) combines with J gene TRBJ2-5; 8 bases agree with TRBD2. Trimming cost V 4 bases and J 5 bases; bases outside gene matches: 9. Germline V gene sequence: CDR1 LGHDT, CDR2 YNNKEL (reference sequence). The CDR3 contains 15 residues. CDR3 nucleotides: TGTGCCAGCAGCCCGGGAGGGGGTGGAGGGGAGACCCAGTACTTC. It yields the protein CASSPGGGGGETQYF.

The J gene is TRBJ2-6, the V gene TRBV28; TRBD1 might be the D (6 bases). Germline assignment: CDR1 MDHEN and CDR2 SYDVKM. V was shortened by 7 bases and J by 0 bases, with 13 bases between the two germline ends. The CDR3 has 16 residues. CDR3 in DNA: TGTGCCAGCATCAAGGACAGTATCTCTGGGGCCAACGTCCTGACTTTC. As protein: CASIKDSISGANVLTF.

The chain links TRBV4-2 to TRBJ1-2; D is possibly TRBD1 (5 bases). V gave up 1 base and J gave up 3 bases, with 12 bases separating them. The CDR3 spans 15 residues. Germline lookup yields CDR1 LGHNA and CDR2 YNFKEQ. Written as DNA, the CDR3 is TGTGCCAGCAGCCAAGCGGGGGGTCCGGACTATGGCTACACCTTC. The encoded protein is CASSQAGGPDYGYTF.

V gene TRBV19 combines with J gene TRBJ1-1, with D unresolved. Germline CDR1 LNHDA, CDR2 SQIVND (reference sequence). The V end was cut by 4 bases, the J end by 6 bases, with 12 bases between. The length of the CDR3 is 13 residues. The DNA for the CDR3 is TGTGCCAGTAGTACCGGCCTGAGGCCTGAAGCTTTCTTT. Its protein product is CASSTGLRPEAFF.

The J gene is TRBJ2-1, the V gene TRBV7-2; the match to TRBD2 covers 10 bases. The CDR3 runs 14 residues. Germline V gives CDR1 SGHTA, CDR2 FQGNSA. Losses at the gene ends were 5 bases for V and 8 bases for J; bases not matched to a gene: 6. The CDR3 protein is CASSRSGGGDEQFF. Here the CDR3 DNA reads TGTGCCAGCAGCCGGAGCGGGGGGGGCGATGAGCAGTTCTTC.

The CDR3 bases are TGCAGCGTTGGGAGCGGGACCCAAGCTAACTATGGCTACACCTTC. Residues: CSVGSGTQANYGYTF. The V gene is TRBV29-1, the J gene TRBJ1-2, with D tentatively TRBD1 (5 bases). Per the germline V gene, CDR1 is SQVTM and CDR2 is ANQGSEA. The CDR3 totals 15 residues. Trimming cost V 4 bases and J 0 bases, with 15 bases left between them.

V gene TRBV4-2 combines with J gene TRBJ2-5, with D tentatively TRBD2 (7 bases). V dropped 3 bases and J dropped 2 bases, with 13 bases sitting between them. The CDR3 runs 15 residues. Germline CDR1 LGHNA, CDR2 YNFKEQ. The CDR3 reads CASSQGGASQETQYF. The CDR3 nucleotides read TGTGCCAGCAGCCAGGGGGGGGCAAGTCAAGAGACCCAGTACTTC.

The CDR3 region is CASRSDRDYGYTF. CDR3 in DNA: TGTGCCAGCAGGTCCGACAGAGACTATGGCTACACCTTC. The gene calls are TRBV25-1 and TRBJ1-2, with D perhaps matching TRBD1 (5 bases). This CDR3 is 13 amino acids long. Germline V gives CDR1 MGHDK, CDR2 SYGVNS. The V gene lost 6 bases and the J gene lost 3 bases, with 11 bases spanning the gap.

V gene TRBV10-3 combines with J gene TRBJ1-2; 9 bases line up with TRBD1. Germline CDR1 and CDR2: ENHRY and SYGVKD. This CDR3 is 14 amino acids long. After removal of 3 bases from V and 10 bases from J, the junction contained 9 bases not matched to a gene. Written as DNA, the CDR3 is TGTGCCATCAGTGATCGTGGGACAGGGTTTGTCTACACCTTC. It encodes CAISDRGTGFVYTF.

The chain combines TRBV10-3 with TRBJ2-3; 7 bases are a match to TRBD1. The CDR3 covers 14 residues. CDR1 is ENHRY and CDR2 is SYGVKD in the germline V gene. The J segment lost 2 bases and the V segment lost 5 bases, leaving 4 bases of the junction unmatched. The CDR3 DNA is TGTGCCATCAGTCCAGGGGGAGTCACAGATACGCAGTATTTT. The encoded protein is CAISPGGVTDTQYF.

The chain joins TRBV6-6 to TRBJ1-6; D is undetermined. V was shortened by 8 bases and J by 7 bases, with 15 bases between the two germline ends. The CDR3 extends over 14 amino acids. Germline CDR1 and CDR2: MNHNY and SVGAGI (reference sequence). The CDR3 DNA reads TGTGCCAGCGGCCCCACGACGGGAAATTCACCCCTCCACTTT. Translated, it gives CASGPTTGNSPLHF.

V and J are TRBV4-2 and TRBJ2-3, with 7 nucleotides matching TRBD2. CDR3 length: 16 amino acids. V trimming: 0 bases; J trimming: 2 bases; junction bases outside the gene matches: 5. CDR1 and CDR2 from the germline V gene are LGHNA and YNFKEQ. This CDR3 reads CASSQDRRGYTDTQYF. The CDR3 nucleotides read TGTGCCAGCAGCCAAGATCGGCGGGGGTACACAGATACGCAGTATTTT.

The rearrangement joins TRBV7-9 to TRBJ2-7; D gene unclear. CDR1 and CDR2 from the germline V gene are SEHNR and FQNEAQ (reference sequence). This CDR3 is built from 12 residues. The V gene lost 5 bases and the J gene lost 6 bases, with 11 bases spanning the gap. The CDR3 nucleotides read TGTGCCAGCAGCCCCCCCGGTGGCGAGCAGTACGTC. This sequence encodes CASSPPGGEQYV.

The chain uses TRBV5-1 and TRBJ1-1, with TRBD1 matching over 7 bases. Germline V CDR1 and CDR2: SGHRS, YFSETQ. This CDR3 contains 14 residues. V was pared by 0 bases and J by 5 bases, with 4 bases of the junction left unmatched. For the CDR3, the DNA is TGCGCCAGCAGCTTGGACAGGGGAAGTACTGAAGCTTTCTTT. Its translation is CASSLDRGSTEAFF.

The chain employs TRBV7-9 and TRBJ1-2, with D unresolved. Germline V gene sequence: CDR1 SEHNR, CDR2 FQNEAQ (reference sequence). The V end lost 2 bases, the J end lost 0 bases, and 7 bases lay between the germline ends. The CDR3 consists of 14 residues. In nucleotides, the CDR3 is TGTGCCAGCAGCTTACAGGTTACTAACTATGGCTACACCTTC. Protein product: CASSLQVTNYGYTF.